A selection of T cell receptor beta chains follows, all from one sample in a study of T cells in Graves' hyperthyroidism and ophthalmopathy. TCRdb re-called the multiplex PCR reads through MiXCR, storing one row per CDR3 protein. The table shows about 770,000 distinct CDR3 sequences, with over 15% occurring only once. The sequenced sample consisted of blood. The receptors come from a woman between 45 and 60 years old with Graves' hyperthyroidism that later progressed to Graves' ophthalmopathy. Both conserved end residues are trimmed from each CDR3. D genes are given only for firm matches.

D	V	J	CDR3
TRBD2	TRBV2	TRBJ2-1	ASASGLQF
TRBD1	TRBV4-1	TRBJ1-2	ASSAKTYDRVFGYT
TRBD2	TRBV29-1	TRBJ2-1	SVEDRLRGAYNEQF
-	TRBV6-2/TRBV6-3	TRBJ2-1	ASSYRVGDALGGAYNEQF
-	TRBV20-1	TRBJ2-1	SARISSKPYNEQF
-	TRBV15	TRBJ1-6	ATSRGRPYNSPLH
TRBD1	TRBV7-9	TRBJ2-7	ASSSLTGGYEQY
-	TRBV18	TRBJ1-1	ASSPDRVNTEAF
-	TRBV6-6	TRBJ2-1	ASSYSVLASNEQF
-	TRBV5-1	TRBJ1-6	ASSLAQGGSPLH
TRBD1	TRBV6-9	TRBJ1-1	ASSSFAGGNTEAF
TRBD1	TRBV10-3	TRBJ1-1	AVGQGTNTEAF
-	TRBV10-2	TRBJ2-3	ASQSGIQTDTQY
-	TRBV6-1	TRBJ1-2	ASSIPGDPAHGYT
TRBD1	TRBV5-1	TRBJ1-5	ASSLDGTAHQPQH
TRBD2	TRBV7-9	TRBJ2-3	ASSLARAGGPDTQY
-	TRBV12-3/TRBV12-4	TRBJ1-5	ASSPPGGILPQH
-	TRBV7-9	TRBJ2-1	ASSLASSNEQF
-	TRBV2	TRBJ1-5	ASSEQGGKTQPQH
TRBD1	TRBV20-1	TRBJ2-1	GASQKTGALYNEQF
TRBD1	TRBV2	TRBJ1-5	ASRGGDRARGNQPQH
-	TRBV7-9	TRBJ2-1	ASSLVSGEYEQF
-	TRBV11-2	TRBJ2-6	ASSLDGTIWANVLT
TRBD1	TRBV30	TRBJ1-1	AYRDRELSTEAF
TRBD1	TRBV6-2/TRBV6-3	TRBJ1-5	ASSFRQGTQPQH
TRBD1	TRBV30	TRBJ1-2	AWSTTGVGYT
-	TRBV6-2/TRBV6-3	TRBJ2-1	ASSRWGTDEQF
-	TRBV6-1	TRBJ1-6	ASRVRQVNSPLH
TRBD1	TRBV20-1	TRBJ2-3	SARTGQGNTDTQY
-	TRBV24-1	TRBJ1-5	ATSDRDSNQPQH
TRBD2	TRBV7-3	TRBJ2-3	ASSLLKGSGEDTQY
TRBD1	TRBV27	TRBJ1-2	ATLPGQGGYGYT
TRBD2	TRBV3-1	TRBJ2-7	ASSQNSGGPYEQY
TRBD2	TRBV6-2/TRBV6-3	TRBJ2-1	ASSYPASGGNEQF
TRBD1	TRBV11-2	TRBJ2-2	ASSFTGATGELF
-	TRBV10-3	TRBJ1-5	AISGPQQPQH
TRBD1	TRBV6-2/TRBV6-3	TRBJ2-3	ASSDTGGRGTDTQY